Included here is one TCR beta chain sequence, with context. Its antigen remains unidentified. Every patient had relapsed following autologous stem cell transplantation, and cohorts differed in brentuximab vedotin exposure. Responses achieved at best were complete response, partial response or progressive disease. Profiling relied on immunoSEQ multiplex PCR, and the TCRdb table lists in-frame clones only, not all of them. Of about 99,000 clones listed, about four fifths are singletons. CDR3 length: 12 amino acids. Germline loops: CDR1 MNHEY, CDR2 SMNVEV (reference sequence). V lost 11 bases and J 4 bases, leaving 14 bases between the germline ends. These data originate in a study of PD-1 blockade in classical Hodgkin lymphoma. General observations from the study: By C4D1, CD4+ diversity increased significantly, especially in complete responders. The authors have not defined what causes the repertoire differences, possibly disease activity or prior therapy.

This sequence was found in a human donor with classical Hodgkin lymphoma. The sample was peripheral blood mononuclear cells (PBMCs), taken before the second cycle of nivolumab. The gene calls are TRBV27 and TRBJ1-2; no firm D call. The CDR3 protein is CASAESPYGYTF. The CDR3 nucleotides read TGTGCCTCGGCCGAGTCTCCCTATGGCTACACCTTC.